This TCR beta chain stems from a study of response to subunit inactivated influenza vaccine. Regarding the study as a whole: Seasonal influenza vaccination, on each occasion, was suggested by the authors to recruit few new T cells.

TCRdb analysed the RT-PCR reads with MiXCR anew, one entry per CDR3 protein. Here the sample spans about 520,000 distinct CDR3 sequences, approximately 7.3% being singletons. This clonotype was counted between two and nine times. Its antigen is currently unknown. CDR1 is MNHEY, CDR2 SMNVEV, per germline (reference sequence). With 5 bases removed from V and 6 bases from J, the gap between germline ends came to 12 bases. The CDR3 contains 13 residues. This chain uses TRBV27 with TRBJ2-3; the D gene is possibly TRBD2 (5 bases). This receptor was identified in a man between 50 and 75 years old who received an inactivated influenza vaccine. Sequenced material: PBMCs from blood, taken less than 30 months after vaccination. CDR3 nucleotides: TGTGCCAGCAGTAGGACTTACAAGGATACGCAGTATTTT. Its translation: CASSRTYKDTQYF.